This entry describes one T cell receptor (beta chain). What it binds is not known. Within the sample, other DNA sequences also encode this same CDR3. This record belongs to a study of Ad26.COV2.S vaccination and SARS-CoV-2 variants. Study-wide context: The donor participated in the COV1001 trial, in its Ad26.COV2.S arm. In the study, Ad26.COV2.S was injected intramuscularly once, or twice 56 days apart. General study results and limits: Vaccinees and placebo recipients showed similar non-spike TCR breadth. The TCR breadth and depth analyses may have understated or missed part of the total T cell responses.

Treatment of the sample: some 19 received Ad26.COV2.S at low or high dose, single or two shots; about 5 received placebo; per-sample allocation not given. Collection of samples fell on day 63 after the first vaccine or placebo injection. The germline V gene encodes CDR1 SGHAT and CDR2 FQNNGV. The V gene lost 5 bases and the J gene lost 7 bases, with 12 bases spanning the gap. This CDR3 comprises 12 residues. The method was immunoSEQ multiplex PCR; TCRdb's version includes in-frame clones alone and lacks a portion of them. Among hundreds of thousands of clones listed, 88% were seen once. The V call is TRBV11-2, the J call TRBJ2-7; D possibly corresponds to TRBD2 (6 bases). The sequence came from a person between 18 and 59 years old who received the Ad26.COV2.S COVID-19 vaccine or a placebo. This specimen was peripheral blood, taken in a trial of Ad26.COV2.S vaccine versus placebo. As DNA, the CDR3 is TGTGCCAGCAGCCCCGGGGGTCGGGAGCAGTACTTC. It translates to CASSPGGREQYF.